The 26 T cell receptor beta chains below all came from one sample that was sequenced in a study of blood T cell repertoires in COVID-19. The protocol was immunoSEQ multiplex PCR, while the TCRdb copy is restricted to in-frame clones and leaves out a portion. The table lists about 300,000 clones, more than 75% of them singletons, with less than 11% in the top ten. The sample was PBMCs or T cells enriched from blood (not recorded which). These receptors were collected from a woman aged 18-29 years who had recovered from COVID-19.

This clone was observed a few times. This chain connects TRBV27 to TRBJ1-2; 7 bases are a match to TRBD1. With V trimmed by 3 bases and J by 3 bases, 7 bases remained unmatched. The CDR3 has 15 amino acids. Germline lookup yields CDR1 MNHEY and CDR2 SMNVEV (reference sequence). DNA for the CDR3: TGTGCCAGCAGTTTCACGACAGGGACCTACTATGGCTACACCTTC. This sequence encodes CASSFTTGTYYGYTF.

This rearrangement joins TRBV30 to TRBJ1-4; tentative D call: TRBD1 (5 bases). Trimming removed 2 bases at V and 8 bases at J, with 12 bases between. The CDR3 totals 13 residues. Germline V gene lookup returns CDR1 GTSNPN and CDR2 SVGIG (reference sequence). The CDR3 is CAWSRGLGEKLFF. In DNA, the CDR3 is TGTGCCTGGAGTAGGGGTTTGGGAGAAAAACTGTTTTTT.

V usage is TRBV3-1 (or the pseudogene TRBV3-2) and J usage is TRBJ1-1; tentatively, D is TRBD1 (5 bases). This CDR3 region has 13 residues. V was clipped by 1 base and J by 5 bases, with 8 bases between them. Germline V CDR1 and CDR2: LGHDT, YNNKEL (reference sequence). The CDR3 reads CASSQGRATEAFF. The CDR3 DNA sequence: TGTGCCAGCAGCCAAGGCAGGGCTACTGAAGCTTTCTTT.

The chain uses TRBV5-6 and TRBJ2-2; 7 positions match TRBD1. V was pared by 6 bases and J by 6 bases, with 17 bases of the junction left unmatched. The CDR3 runs 17 residues. The V gene's germline CDR1 is SGHDT and CDR2 YYEEEE. The CDR3: CASNSAGPRGNAGELFF. The CDR3 DNA reads TGTGCCAGCAATTCTGCCGGTCCCAGGGGGAATGCCGGGGAGCTGTTTTTT.

The chain joins TRBV19 to TRBJ1-2; D might be TRBD1 (6 bases). The CDR3 loop spans 14 amino acids. Trimming took 1 base from V and 3 from J, leaving 9 bases between them. Germline values: CDR1 LNHDA, CDR2 SQIVND (reference sequence). The CDR3 here is CASSIGTEYYGYTF. In DNA form, the CDR3 reads TGTGCCAGTAGTATAGGGACAGAATACTATGGCTACACCTTC.

V usage is TRBV5-1 and J usage is TRBJ2-1, with a possible D match to TRBD2 (6 bases). Germline CDR1 reads SGHRS; CDR2 reads YFSETQ. The CDR3 length is 17 residues. The germline V and J ends were trimmed by 0 bases and 5 bases, with 18 bases remaining between them. Here the CDR3 reads CASSLAVLRLEDNEQFF. CDR3 DNA sequence: TGCGCCAGCAGCTTGGCCGTACTTAGACTAGAAGACAATGAGCAGTTCTTC.

This chain joins TRBV3-1 (or the pseudogene TRBV3-2) and TRBJ2-1; D is undetermined. The germline V gene encodes CDR1 LGHDT and CDR2 YNNKEL (reference sequence). The CDR3 totals 14 residues. Trimming took off 0 bases at V and 5 bases at J, with 8 bases between the two ends. The CDR3 region has the DNA TGTGCCAGCAGCCAAGATTACGCGAACAATGAGCAGTTCTTC. The encoded protein is CASSQDYANNEQFF.

The chain combines TRBV27 with TRBJ2-3, with D possibly TRBD2 on 6 matching bases. Germline V gene sequence: CDR1 MNHEY, CDR2 SMNVEV (reference sequence). The CDR3 consists of 15 residues. Trimming pared 4 bases from V and 4 bases from J, leaving 15 bases between. CDR3 amino acids: CASSSRLGSADTQYF. Written as DNA, the CDR3 is TGTGCCAGCAGTTCCCGACTAGGATCCGCAGATACGCAGTATTTT.

The chain links TRBV27 to TRBJ2-1; a possible D gene is TRBD1 (6 bases). V lost 5 bases and J 5 bases, leaving 16 bases between the germline ends. The germline CDR1 and CDR2 sequences are MNHEY and SMNVEV (reference sequence). The CDR3 runs to 15 residues. The CDR3: CASSPNGTPDNEQFF. The CDR3, as DNA: TGTGCCAGCAGTCCAAACGGGACACCTGACAATGAGCAGTTCTTC.

DNA of the CDR3: TGTGCCAGCAGCGCCGGGACAGGGGATGAAAAACTGTTTTTT. Translation gives CASSAGTGDEKLFF. This chain links TRBV9 with TRBJ1-4; TRBD1 aligns across 10 bases. With V trimmed by 3 bases and J by 6 bases, 2 bases remained unmatched. The CDR3 covers 14 residues. The germline gives CDR1 SGDLS, CDR2 YYNGEE. Full variable domain (outside the CDR3, taken from reference TRBV9 and TRBJ1-4): DSGVTQTPKHLITATGQRVTLRCSPRSGDLSVYWYQQSLDQGLQFLIQYYNGEERAKGNILERFSAQQFPDLHSELNLSSLELGDSALYFCASSAGTGDEKLFFGSGTQLSVL.

The chain employs TRBV5-8 and TRBJ1-1; D uncertain. Trimming removed 4 bases from V and 0 bases from J, with 10 bases in between. CDR3 length: 14 amino acids. Germline V lookup: CDR1 SGHTS, CDR2 YDEGEE. CDR3 DNA sequence: TGTGCCAGCAGCGTCCTCCCCCTGAACACTGAAGCTTTCTTT. It codes for CASSVLPLNTEAFF.

The rearrangement joins TRBV28 to TRBJ1-2, with TRBD1 identical over 11 bases. The germline V gene encodes CDR1 MDHEN and CDR2 SYDVKM. V shed 10 bases, J shed 3 bases, and the junction held 13 bases outside the gene matches. The CDR3 runs to 16 residues. This chain's CDR3 is CATLPPSGQGDYGYTF. Written as DNA, the CDR3 is TGTGCCACACTACCGCCCTCGGGACAGGGGGACTATGGCTACACCTTC.

This chain joins TRBV27 and TRBJ2-1, with no clear D. There are 14 residues in the CDR3. CDR1 is MNHEY and CDR2 is SMNVEV in the germline V gene (reference sequence). Trimming cost V 5 bases and J 6 bases, with 14 bases left between them. CDR3: CASSTLSPGNEQFF. The DNA of the CDR3 is TGTGCCAGCAGTACCCTTAGTCCCGGCAATGAGCAGTTCTTC.

The rearrangement links TRBV27 to TRBJ2-2; D is undetermined. The CDR3 sequence is 15 residues long. Germline lookup yields CDR1 MNHEY and CDR2 SMNVEV (reference sequence). V was clipped by 0 bases and J by 0 bases, with 5 bases between them. This CDR3 is CASSLSVANTGELFF. CDR3 DNA: TGTGCCAGCAGTTTATCGGTAGCGAACACCGGGGAGCTGTTTTTT.

The J gene is TRBJ1-5, the V gene TRBV7-8, with D possibly being TRBD1 (6 bases). In germline, CDR1 is SGHVS, CDR2 FQNEAQ. The V and J ends lost 0 bases and 5 bases respectively, with 8 bases between them. This CDR3 is 14 amino acids long. CDR3 sequence (DNA): TGTGCCAGCAGCTTAGCTGGGGGCCATCAGCCCCAGCATTTT. This encodes CASSLAGGHQPQHF.

This clone has only one observation. CDR3 DNA: TGCAGCGTTATTCTAGGGAGAAACTCTGGGGCCAACGTCCTGACTTTC. It translates to CSVILGRNSGANVLTF. This chain connects TRBV29-1 to TRBJ2-6; D perhaps matches TRBD2 (5 bases). Germline assignment: CDR1 SQVTM and CDR2 ANQGSEA. V lost 5 bases and J 0 bases, leaving 14 bases between the germline ends. The CDR3 sequence is 16 residues long.

The chain uses TRBV4-1 and TRBJ2-3; D perhaps matches TRBD2 (6 bases). V gave up 0 bases and J gave up 2 bases, with 15 bases separating them. Per germline, CDR1 MGHRA and CDR2 YSYEKL. The CDR3 extends over 17 amino acids. CDR3 in DNA: TGCGCCAGCAGCCAAGATCTATTCGGGCGGGACACAGATACGCAGTATTTT. Translation gives CASSQDLFGRDTDTQYF.

The chain uses TRBV7-9 and TRBJ2-7; TRBD1 matches 7 bases. The CDR3 contains 15 residues. V trimming: 5 bases; J trimming: 0 bases; junction bases outside the gene matches: 7. Germline lookup yields CDR1 SEHNR and CDR2 FQNEAQ (reference sequence). The CDR3 sequence: CASSPTGFPSYEQYF. Written as DNA, the CDR3 is TGTGCCAGCAGCCCGACAGGGTTCCCCTCCTACGAGCAGTACTTC.

The CDR3 DNA sequence: TGTGCCACCAGTGATTTGTTCACCGACAGTAATACGCAGTATTTT. As protein: CATSDLFTDSNTQYF. J is TRBJ2-3 and V is TRBV24-1; the D gene is possibly TRBD1 (5 bases). The CDR3 is 15 residues long. Germline values: CDR1 KGHDR, CDR2 SFDVKD. The V gene lost 0 bases and the J gene lost 7 bases, with 13 bases spanning the gap.

The chain has TRBV6-5 and TRBJ2-1; a weak D match, TRBD1 (6 bases). CDR3 length equals 15 residues. V was trimmed by 0 bases and J by 6 bases, leaving 12 bases between them. Germline V lookup: CDR1 MNHEY, CDR2 SVGAGI. The CDR3 is CASSYSLTGSNEQFF. The CDR3 DNA is TGTGCCAGCAGTTACTCATTAACAGGGAGCAATGAGCAGTTCTTC.

The chain is built from TRBV5-8 and TRBJ2-3, with 10 bases fitting TRBD2. Germline-derived CDR1 and CDR2 are SGHTS and YDEGEE. The length of the CDR3 is 17 residues. With V trimmed by 0 bases and J by 5 bases, 9 bases remained unmatched. The CDR3 is CASSLVGSSGGRDTQYF. The CDR3 DNA reads TGTGCCAGCAGCTTGGTGGGTAGTAGCGGGGGGCGAGATACGCAGTATTTT.

The chain is built from TRBV2 and TRBJ1-3; tentatively, D is TRBD1 (5 bases). V lost 0 bases, J lost 6 bases, and 12 bases lay in between. The germline CDR1 and CDR2 sequences are SNHLY and FYNNEI. The length of the CDR3 is 15 residues. Here the CDR3 DNA reads TGTGCCAGCAGTGAAGCGCGGCAGGGTGTAAACACCATATATTTT. Translated, it gives CASSEARQGVNTIYF.

CDR3 residues: CASSGKVSSGNTIYF. The CDR3 nucleotides read TGCGCCAGCAGCGGGAAAGTAAGCTCTGGAAACACCATATATTTT. The chain couples TRBV23-1 to TRBJ1-3; D is unresolved. TRBV23-1 is marked as an open reading frame, function uncertain. Trimming left V 6 bases short and J 0 bases short, with 12 bases between. The CDR3 extends over 15 amino acids.

The rearrangement uses TRBV30 and TRBJ2-7; 8 bases are a match to TRBD1. After removal of 2 bases from V and 2 bases from J, the junction contained 5 bases not matched to a gene. Germline-derived CDR1 and CDR2 are GTSNPN and SVGIG (reference sequence). The CDR3 spans 14 residues. CDR3 loop: CAWSLDRDAYEQYF. In DNA, the CDR3 is TGTGCCTGGAGTCTGGACAGGGATGCCTACGAGCAGTACTTC.

The gene calls are TRBV7-8 and TRBJ1-2, with D maybe TRBD1 (5 bases). The CDR3 spans 13 residues. The germline CDR1 and CDR2 sequences are SGHVS and FQNEAQ. The ends were cut back, 1 base at V and 2 bases at J, with 5 bases in the middle. CDR3: CASSLEGNYGYTF. The CDR3 bases are TGTGCCAGCAGCTTAGAGGGGAACTATGGCTACACCTTC.

The genes are TRBV5-4 and TRBJ1-2, with D perhaps TRBD1 (6 bases). This CDR3 spans 14 amino acids. From germline, CDR1 is SGHNT and CDR2 YYREEE (reference sequence). The V end was cut by 4 bases, the J end by 5 bases, with 15 bases between. The CDR3 region is CASSPEGGGYGYTF. In DNA form, the CDR3 reads TGTGCCAGCAGCCCGGAAGGGGGTGGGTATGGCTACACCTTC.